This passage covers 8 T cell receptor beta chains from one sample sequenced in a study of blood T cell repertoires in COVID-19. Method: immunoSEQ multiplex PCR; TCRdb's copy keeps in-frame clones and lacks some. The sample carries about 140,000 clones, approximately 91% recorded once. The sequenced material came from peripheral blood. These receptors originate from a man in his fifties with active or convalescent COVID-19.

The sample holds one count of this clone. The rearrangement links TRBV19 to TRBJ2-4; 7 nucleotides line up with TRBD1. Trimming cost V 7 bases and J 2 bases; bases outside gene matches: 8. CDR1 and CDR2 from the germline V gene are LNHDA and SQIVND (reference sequence). The length of the CDR3 is 15 residues. CDR3 in DNA: TGTGCCAGTACCCCGACAGGGTTTTCCAAAAACATTCAGTACTTC. Translated: CASTPTGFSKNIQYF.

This clone was seen once. This chain connects TRBV28 to TRBJ2-7; D ambiguous. The CDR3 is made up of 11 amino acids. In germline, CDR1 is MDHEN, CDR2 SYDVKM. Trimming removed 5 bases at V and 0 bases at J, with 2 bases between. CDR3 loop: CASSHSYEQYF. CDR3 in DNA: TGTGCCAGCAGTCACTCCTACGAGCAGTACTTC.

This chain connects TRBV3-1 (or the pseudogene TRBV3-2) to TRBJ2-5, with TRBD1 matching over 8 bases. The CDR3 is made up of 19 amino acids. Germline CDR1 and CDR2: LGHDT and YNNKEL (reference sequence). The J segment lost 4 bases and the V segment lost 0 bases, leaving 16 bases of the junction unmatched. CDR3 region: CASSQDRGLTGGFVETQYF. The CDR3 DNA sequence: TGTGCCAGCAGCCAAGATCGGGGGTTAACAGGGGGATTTGTAGAGACCCAGTACTTC.

This chain uses TRBV10-3 with TRBJ1-2, with 8 bases fitting TRBD1. Trimming took 10 bases from V and 4 from J; bases not matched to a gene: 5. The germline V gene has CDR1 ENHRY and CDR2 SYGVKD. The CDR3 has 12 amino acids. The CDR3 protein is CATGQGGYGYTF. CDR3 nucleotides: TGTGCCACCGGACAGGGAGGCTATGGCTACACCTTC.

The V and J genes are TRBV4-1 and TRBJ2-1; 10 bases are shared with TRBD2. Germline V gene lookup returns CDR1 MGHRA and CDR2 YSYEKL. The CDR3 extends over 15 amino acids. V lost 0 bases, J lost 16 bases, and 12 bases stayed unmatched. The CDR3 loop is CASSQDELAGPGGFF. CDR3 DNA sequence: TGCGCCAGCAGCCAAGATGAACTAGCGGGACCAGGCGGCTTCTTC.

V is TRBV24-1 and J is TRBJ2-5; 8 nucleotides align to TRBD1. J was trimmed by 0 bases and V by 3 bases; bases with no gene match: 2. The germline CDR1 and CDR2 sequences are KGHDR and SFDVKD. CDR3 size: 15 residues. This chain's CDR3 is CATSDRTGHQETQYF. CDR3 bases: TGTGCCACCAGTGATCGGACAGGGCACCAAGAGACCCAGTACTTC.

The chain employs TRBV28 and TRBJ1-4, with D uncertain. Trimming left V 4 bases short and J 3 bases short, with 12 bases between. This CDR3 has 15 residues. The germline CDR1 and CDR2 sequences are MDHEN and SYDVKM. The CDR3 DNA is TGTGCCAGCAGTTCCCCGAGCGGGGCTAATGAAAAACTGTTTTTT. Protein: CASSSPSGANEKLFF.

V is TRBV5-4 and J is TRBJ2-1; the D gene is possibly TRBD2 (5 bases). V was pared by 2 bases and J by 3 bases, with 9 bases between. Per the germline V gene, CDR1 is SGHNT and CDR2 is YYREEE (reference sequence). There are 14 residues in the CDR3. In nucleotides, the CDR3 is TGTGCCAGCAGCTTCGAGCGGAACTACAATGAGCAGTTCTTC. It translates to CASSFERNYNEQFF.